Listed below are T cell receptor beta chains from one sample, sequenced in a study of blood T cell repertoires in COVID-19. Profiled with immunoSEQ multiplex PCR; TCRdb holds only in-frame clones, not every one. In the table there are 300,000 to 400,000 clones, more than 75% of which are singletons. The sample consisted of PBMCs or T cells enriched from blood (not recorded which). The receptors come from a woman aged 18-29 years who had recovered from COVID-19. CDR3s include the opening cysteine and the closing phenylalanine or tryptophan. The D gene is left open where the match is weak.

>TRBV7-9|TRBJ2-4|.
CASSSHKDKAKNIQYF
>TRBV7-9|TRBJ1-4|.
CASSKLPLGGENEKLFF
>TRBV19|TRBJ1-5|.
CASSMFDKGNQPQHF
>TRBV29-1|TRBJ1-2|TRBD1
CSAGGRDRGGYTF
>TRBV18|TRBJ2-2|TRBD2
CASSRQGGTGELFF
>TRBV11-3|TRBJ2-7|.
CASSLGQTYEQYF
>TRBV6-5|TRBJ1-5|TRBD1
CASSYVTGGNQPQHF
>TRBV18|TRBJ1-1|TRBD1
CASSPPGGWGNTEAFF
>TRBV7-9|TRBJ2-7|TRBD1
CASSDGQGMNEQYF
>TRBV25-1|TRBJ1-1|TRBD1
CASSEGGQGVTEAFF
>TRBV5-5|TRBJ2-2|.
CASTSLGAGNTGELFF
>TRBV27|TRBJ2-7|.
CASSDGDSYEQYF
>TRBV30|TRBJ1-4|TRBD1
CAWSVLQGANEKLFF
>TRBV10-3|TRBJ1-3|TRBD1
CAIRQGQGASGNTIYF
>TRBV2|TRBJ2-7|TRBD1
CASSPRTGTHEQYF
>TRBV19|TRBJ2-7|TRBD1
CASSVLGTAEQYF
>TRBV7-9|TRBJ1-3|.
CASSLLTGGNTIYF
>TRBV30|TRBJ1-3|.
CAWSTGHSGNTIYF
>TRBV7-8|TRBJ2-7|.
CASSLGGTNHEQYF
>TRBV21-1|TRBJ1-5|.
CASSNQKTGQGYVLRVPARQPQHF
>TRBV18|TRBJ1-1|TRBD1
CASSPGQYTEAFF
>TRBV27|TRBJ1-5|.
CASTARGAGNQPQHF
>TRBV7-9|TRBJ2-5|.
CASSWESAIETQYF
>TRBV4-1|TRBJ2-1|TRBD2
CASSPRLAGADEQFF
>TRBV3-1/TRBV3-2|TRBJ2-5|TRBD2
CASSPPRTSGGAQQETQYF
>TRBV6-6|TRBJ2-1|TRBD1
CASSYIRGHLRNEQFF
>TRBV28|TRBJ2-2|.
CASSPRTPANTGELFF
>TRBV27|TRBJ1-1|.
CASSLRGGRPMNTEAFF
>TRBV11-3|TRBJ2-2|.
CASSTGTGELFF
>TRBV6-1|TRBJ2-1|TRBD1
CASSDPGQGYNEQFF
>TRBV2|TRBJ2-1|.
CASSVTSFNEQFF
>TRBV6-5|TRBJ1-5|.
CASTSRAANQPQHF
>TRBV11-2|TRBJ2-1|TRBD2
CASRPLAGAYNEQFF
>TRBV10-3|TRBJ2-3|TRBD2
CAIKGTSSFTDTQYF
>TRBV21-1|TRBJ1-3|.
CASSIRTGGYSGNTIYF
>TRBV7-9|TRBJ2-5|TRBD2
CASSSYSGEETQYF